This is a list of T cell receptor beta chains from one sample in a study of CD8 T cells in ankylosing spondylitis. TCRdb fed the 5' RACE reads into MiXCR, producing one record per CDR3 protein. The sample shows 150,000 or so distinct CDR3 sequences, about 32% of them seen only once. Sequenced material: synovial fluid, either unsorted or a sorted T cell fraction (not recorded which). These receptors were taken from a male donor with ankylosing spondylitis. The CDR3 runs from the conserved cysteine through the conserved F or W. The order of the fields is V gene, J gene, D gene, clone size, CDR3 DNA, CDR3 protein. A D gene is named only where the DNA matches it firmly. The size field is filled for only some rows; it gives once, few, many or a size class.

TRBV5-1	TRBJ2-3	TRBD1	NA	TGCGCCAGCAGCTCCGGACAGGATACAGATACGCAGTATTTT	CASSSGQDTDTQYF
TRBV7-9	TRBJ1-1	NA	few	TGTGCCAGCAGCGTCCAGGGCGGTCTCACTGAAGCTTTCTTT	CASSVQGGLTEAFF
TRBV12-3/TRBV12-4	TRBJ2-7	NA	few	TGTGCCAGCAGTTTTAGGGGGAGCCTTTTCGAGCAGTACTTC	CASSFRGSLFEQYF
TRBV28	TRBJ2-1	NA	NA	TGTGCCAGCAGCCTGTCTGGAGGTGGCTACAATGAGCAGTTCTTC	CASSLSGGGYNEQFF
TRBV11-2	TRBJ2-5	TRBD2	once	TGTGCCAGCAGCTTAGATCAAGGGTTGGGCGGGGGAAGGGAGACCCAGTACTTC	CASSLDQGLGGGRETQYF
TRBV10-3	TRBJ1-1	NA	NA	TGTGCCATCAGTGAACAACACAGGGAGAGTGAAGCTTTCTTT	CAISEQHRESEAFF
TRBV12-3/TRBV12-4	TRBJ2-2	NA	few	TGTGCCAGCAGCACAGCTAACACCGGGGAGCTGTTTTTT	CASSTANTGELFF
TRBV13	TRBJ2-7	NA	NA	TGTGCCAGCAGCTCCCTATGGGGATCTTCCTACGAGCAGTACTTC	CASSSLWGSSYEQYF
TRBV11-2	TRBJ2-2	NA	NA	TGTGCCAGCAGCCCCGGGACATTTAACAGGGGGGAGCTGTTTTTT	CASSPGTFNRGELFF
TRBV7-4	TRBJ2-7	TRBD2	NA	TGTGCCAGCAGCCCGCGGACTAGCGACTTATCCTACGAGCAGTACTTC	CASSPRTSDLSYEQYF
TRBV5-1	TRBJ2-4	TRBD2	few	TGCGCCAGCAGCTTGGGGTTGCTGGGGGGGAACAAAAACATTCAGTACTTC	CASSLGLLGGNKNIQYF
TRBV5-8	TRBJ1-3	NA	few	TGTGCCAGCAGCTTGGGTACGGGGGGCCTCGCCCCCATATATTTT	CASSLGTGGLAPIYF
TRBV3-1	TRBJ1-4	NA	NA	TGTGCCAGCAGCTTTGGGAAGGGGGGAAGTGAAAAACTGTTTTTT	CASSFGKGGSEKLFF
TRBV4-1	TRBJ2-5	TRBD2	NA	TGCGCCAGCAGCAAGGGGCAATTGCGGGGGGGCGATCGGAAAGAGACCCAGTACTTC	CASSKGQLRGGDRKETQYF
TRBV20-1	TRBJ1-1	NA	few	TGCAGTGCTCCGGGACTCCCTGAGGGTGAAGCTTTCTTT	CSAPGLPEGEAFF
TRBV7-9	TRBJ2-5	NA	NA	TGTGCCAGCAGCTACCTGGAGACCCAGTACTTC	CASSYLETQYF
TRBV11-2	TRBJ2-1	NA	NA	TGTGCCAGCAGCTTAGGGTCGGGGGGCTATAGCTCCTACAATGAGCAGTTCTTC	CASSLGSGGYSSYNEQFF
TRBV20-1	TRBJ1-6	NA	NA	TGCAGTGCTAGGGCAGGGAATTCACCCCTCCACTTT	CSARAGNSPLHF
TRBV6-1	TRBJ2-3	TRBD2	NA	TGTGCCAGCAGCCCCGGACTAGCGGGCACCACAGATACGCAGTATTTT	CASSPGLAGTTDTQYF
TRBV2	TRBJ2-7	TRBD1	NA	TGTGCCAGCAGACTCGGACAGGCCAGCTACGAGCAGTACTTC	CASRLGQASYEQYF
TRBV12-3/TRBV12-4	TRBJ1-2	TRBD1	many	TGTGCCAGCACCCCGGAGAGATGGACAGGTTCAGGCTACACCTTC	CASTPERWTGSGYTF
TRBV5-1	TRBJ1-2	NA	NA	TGCGCCAGCAGCTTGGATCAGGGCAACTATGGCTACACCTTC	CASSLDQGNYGYTF
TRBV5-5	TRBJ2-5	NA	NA	TGTGCCAGCAGAACGCAAGAGACCCAGTACTTC	CASRTQETQYF
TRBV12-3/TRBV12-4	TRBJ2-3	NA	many	TGTGCTTCCTGGCGTGGCACAGATACGCAGTATTTT	CASWRGTDTQYF
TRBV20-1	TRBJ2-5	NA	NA	TGCAGTGCTAATCACGGAGAGACCCAGTACTTC	CSANHGETQYF
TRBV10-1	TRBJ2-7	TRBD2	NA	TGCGCCAGCAGTGAACGGGGGGGAGGTTACGAGCAGTACTTC	CASSERGGGYEQYF
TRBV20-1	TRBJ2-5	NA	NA	TGCAGTGCTAGCTTTGGATGGACCCAGTACTTC	CSASFGWTQYF
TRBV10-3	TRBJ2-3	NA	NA	TGTGCCATCAGCCGGGATGGGACAGATACGCAGTATTTT	CAISRDGTDTQYF
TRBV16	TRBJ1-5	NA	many	TGTGCCAGCAGCTCTAAATGGGGCAATCAGCCCCAGCATTTT	CASSSKWGNQPQHF
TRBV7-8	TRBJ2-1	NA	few	TGTGCCAGCAGCCGCGACGAGCGGGCCCTCAATGAGCAGTTCTTC	CASSRDERALNEQFF
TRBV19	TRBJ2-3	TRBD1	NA	TGTGCCAGTAGTATCCGTAGGGGGCTGGCAGATACGCAGTATTTT	CASSIRRGLADTQYF
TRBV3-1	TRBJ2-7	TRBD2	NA	TGTGCCAGCAGCCACCCGGGACTAGCGGGCTTCTACGAGCAGTACTTC	CASSHPGLAGFYEQYF